This T cell receptor beta chain was recovered during a study of vaccination effects on CD4 cells after COVID-19. Study-wide results and limits: Of the vaccine-induced clones from healthy vaccinees, merely 1 of 255 recognized common cold coronaviruses as well.

Germline V gives CDR1 SGHTA, CDR2 FQGNSA. The CDR3 extends over 13 amino acids. Deletions cut 5 bases from V and 7 bases from J, with 14 bases between. The data were produced by immunoSEQ multiplex PCR, yet TCRdb's version contains in-frame clones alone and is incomplete. The repertoire holds roughly 55,000 clones, with roughly three quarters as singletons. ViraFEST used viral peptide pools to expand antigen-specific CD4+ T cells before sequencing. Between days 9 and 11 of culture, CD4+ T cells were separated out. Two doses of either BNT162b2 or mRNA-1273 were given to each participant. Nucleocapsid antibodies stayed negative before and after vaccination, showing no earlier SARS-CoV-2 infection. Remarks on this clone: The antigen is unknown.

The specimen was CD4+ T cells from PBMCs cultured with HCoV-OC43 spike peptides, collected after COVID-19 vaccination. Subset noted: HCoV-OC43 spike overlapping peptide pool stimulation. The chain joins TRBV7-2 to TRBJ2-5; maybe TRBD1 (6 bases). The sequence came from a human donor who received a COVID-19 vaccine. The CDR3 sequence is CASSLQGSGTQYF. The CDR3 nucleotides are TGTGCCAGCAGCCTTCAGGGGAGTGGGACCCAGTACTTC.